One sample yielded the 8 T cell receptor beta chains listed below, sequenced in a study of T cells expressing NK-cell markers. Each CDR3 protein gets one entry in TCRdb, which reprocessed the 5' RACE reads and gives no DNA. This sample's table reports 250,000 or so distinct CDR3 sequences. The sequenced material came from blood T cells: a sorted CD56 or NKG2C T cell subset, CD4+ or CD8+ T cells, or bulk PBMC T cells (not recorded which). These receptors originate from a woman aged 18-70 years in good health.

This rearrangement joins TRBV6-6 to TRBJ1-4; TCRdb selects TRBD1, and the lack of DNA leaves this call unchecked. Germline loops: CDR1 MNHNY, CDR2 SVGAGI (reference sequence). CDR3 size: 12 residues. Here the CDR3 reads CASRTGGGKLFF.

The gene calls are TRBV20-1 and TRBJ2-1. There are 13 residues in the CDR3. From germline, CDR1 is DFQATT and CDR2 SNEGSKA (reference sequence). CDR3 in amino acids: CSARGRLDNEQFF.

The chain links TRBV12-3 or TRBV12-4 to TRBJ2-1; no DNA is available, so the TRBD2 call from TCRdb remains unchecked. This CDR3 region has 18 residues. The CDR3 sequence is CASSFAGLVTSSYNEQFF.

The rearrangement uses TRBV20-1 and TRBJ2-2; TCRdb designates TRBD2, a call that cannot be tested without DNA. CDR1 and CDR2 from the germline V gene are DFQATT and SNEGSKA (reference sequence). The CDR3 is 15 residues long. The CDR3: CSAHPGEGRTGELFF.

This chain links TRBV12-3 or TRBV12-4 with TRBJ2-1; TCRdb reports TRBD1, a call that lacks DNA to check it against. This CDR3 spans 14 amino acids. The CDR3 region is CASRLAGGPGEQFF.

The CDR3 loop is CASSHPPAGVGELFF. The V gene is TRBV7-9, the J gene TRBJ2-2; TCRdb outputs TRBD1, but without DNA this stays unchecked. CDR1 SEHNR and CDR2 FQNEAQ come from the germline V gene (reference sequence). The CDR3 is made up of 15 amino acids.

V gene TRBV5-1 combines with J gene TRBJ2-5. Looked up from germline, CDR1 is SGHRS and CDR2 is YFSETQ. The CDR3 is 13 residues long. This CDR3 is CASSLTHQETQYF.

This sequence joins TRBV20-1 and TRBJ1-1; the TCRdb call, TRBD1, lacks DNA for checking. The CDR3 runs to 12 residues. Germline V gene sequence: CDR1 DFQATT, CDR2 SNEGSKA (reference sequence). The CDR3 here is CSTLQGWTEAFF.